These 9 T cell receptor beta chains were all obtained from the same sample, sequenced in a study of PD-L1 blockade in urothelial cancer. Sequencing was performed with immunoSEQ multiplex PCR; in TCRdb, only in-frame clones are kept and a portion is missing. In the table there are some 51,000 clones, around 86% of which are singletons. Sequencing used PBMCs, obtained around atezolizumab (anti-PD-L1) treatment. The receptors stem from a man aged 60-69 years with urothelial cancer.

The chain is built from TRBV2 and TRBJ2-1; 11 nucleotides match TRBD2. V gave up 6 bases and J gave up 0 bases; unmatched junction bases: 10. There are 18 residues in the CDR3. In germline, CDR1 is SNHLY, CDR2 FYNNEI. For the CDR3, the DNA is TGTGCCAGCAGGGGACTAGCGGCAGACCATAGCTCCTACAATGAGCAGTTCTTC. It encodes CASRGLAADHSSYNEQFF.

In DNA, the CDR3 is TGCGCCAGCAGCCAATTGGGACTAGCGGGACCGAACACCGGGGAGCTGTTTTTT. This translates into CASSQLGLAGPNTGELFF. The rearrangement uses TRBV4-3 and TRBJ2-2, with 13 bases matching TRBD2. The trim removed 2 bases at V and 0 bases at J, leaving 3 bases unmatched. The CDR3 has 18 residues. Germline V gene lookup returns CDR1 LGHNA and CDR2 YSLEER.

The chain has TRBV10-3 and TRBJ2-5; D remains unclear. With 4 bases removed from V and 1 base from J, the gap between germline ends came to 16 bases. CDR3 length: 16 residues. Germline V gene lookup returns CDR1 ENHRY and CDR2 SYGVKD. As DNA, the CDR3 is TGTGCCATCAGTGCTTTCGCGGTGCAGATCCAAGAGACCCAGTACTTC. It encodes CAISAFAVQIQETQYF.

The V call is TRBV2, the J call TRBJ1-5; D not resolved. There are 19 residues in the CDR3. Germline assignment: CDR1 SNHLY and CDR2 FYNNEI. V lost 2 bases, J lost 2 bases, and 22 bases lay in between. The CDR3 reads CASSESTGRGSWRNQPQHF. CDR3 bases: TGTGCCAGCAGTGAATCAACCGGCCGAGGTTCTTGGCGCAATCAGCCCCAGCATTTT.

The gene calls are TRBV29-1 and TRBJ2-1; D unresolved. Germline assignment: CDR1 SQVTM and CDR2 ANQGSEA. The CDR3 runs 15 residues. V gave up 3 bases and J gave up 0 bases, with 12 bases separating them. The CDR3 DNA reads as TGCAGCGTTGATCAACCACACCTCTCCTACAATGAGCAGTTCTTC. Residues: CSVDQPHLSYNEQFF.

This clone showed up just a few times. The chain joins TRBV6-1 to TRBJ1-2, with 8 bases fitting TRBD1. V lost 5 bases, J lost 3 bases, and 8 bases stayed unmatched. The CDR3 extends over 15 amino acids. Germline CDR1 and CDR2: MNHNS and SASEGT. CDR3 loop: CASSLGTGPDYGYTF. In DNA, the CDR3 is TGTGCCAGCAGTCTAGGGACAGGTCCAGACTATGGCTACACCTTC.

The chain couples TRBV28 to TRBJ2-5, with TRBD1 identical over 8 bases. This CDR3 has 15 amino acids. CDR1 MDHEN and CDR2 SYDVKM come from the germline V gene. Germline trimming cut 0 bases from V and 3 bases from J; bases unmatched to any gene: 3. The DNA of the CDR3 is TGTGCCAGCAGTTTATGGACAGGGGCCAAAGAGACCCAGTACTTC. This encodes CASSLWTGAKETQYF.

The chain has TRBV7-9 and TRBJ2-1, with D perhaps matching TRBD1 (5 bases). V was clipped by 5 bases and J by 12 bases, with 8 bases between them. Germline loops: CDR1 SEHNR, CDR2 FQNEAQ (reference sequence). This CDR3 has 10 amino acids. The CDR3 bases are TGTGCCAGCAGCCCGGACATGCAGTTCTTC. Its translation: CASSPDMQFF.

J is TRBJ2-2 and V is TRBV6-1, with unresolved D. The CDR3 runs to 13 residues. CDR1 and CDR2 (germline): MNHNS, SASEGT. V dropped 7 bases and J dropped 2 bases, with 8 bases sitting between them. The CDR3: CASTVTNTGELFF. The CDR3 region has the DNA TGTGCCAGCACAGTAACAAACACCGGGGAGCTGTTTTTT.